This paragraph reports one T cell receptor (beta chain). The specificity of this receptor is unknown. Base qualities are not recorded, but no much larger clone differs from it by a single base. These data originate in a study of cytomegalovirus exposure and HLA in healthy donors (dated by TCRdb to between 2016 and 2019). With regard to the full study: An earlier analysis of 587 of the donors reported approximately 260 Gb of sequence data and around 110 million unique TCR beta sequences obtained from roughly 170 million T cells. Of the approximately 400 genotyped donors, approximately 81% were placed in the genetic ancestry cluster associated with self-reported Caucasian donors. An early release covering roughly 580 HLA-typed donors comprised approximately 290 gigabases of sequencing data and some 79 million unique TCR sequences. Both class I and class II loci were covered by HLA typing, at four-digit resolution. In a later genetic analysis, genome-wide SNP genotypes for about three fifths of the roughly 670 donors were used, and that subset was treated as a discovery cohort. All discovery cohort repertoires had been generated using a single sequencing platform. The study combined high-throughput TCR immunosequencing, statistical association of individual TCRs with disease status, and machine learning to predict cytomegalovirus infection status. In an earlier analysis of 500 to 650 of the donors, high-throughput TCR beta sequencing was used to judge whether each TCR beta V gene segment behaved as functional or pseudogenic. Five DR-DQ haplotypes were handled as single units for association and clustering because linkage in the cohort was strong. Donor age, sex, ethnicity and CMV serostatus were compiled alongside the repertoire data. In the later analysis, no new phenotypic data were used to find candidate immune exposures; instead, reliance was placed on TCR beta sequences and their occurrence across donors. The study was designed to test whether signatures of past pathogen exposure could be identified by cataloging public T cell receptors. Using immunosequencing, the study profiled T cell repertoires from 500 to 800 subjects and related those repertoires to cytomegalovirus serostatus. Typing coverage differed by locus: A, B, C, DRB1 and DQB1 were typed in about 629-640 donors, DQA1 in approximately 520, DPA1 in around 580, and DPB1 in about 450. To study patterns of TCR occurrence, a later analysis re-analyzed previously published TCR beta repertoires from 650 to 750 donors and added high-resolution HLA genotyping. Among some 400 genotyped donors of the cohort, an average of approximately 240,000 unique TCR beta nucleotide sequences was sequenced per donor, of which roughly 17% were non-productive. Along with the approximately 700-subject first cohort, a separate validation cohort of over 90 different subjects was used. Overall study outcomes, separate from this receptor: HLA typing was unavailable for some donors at each locus, so association tests used only the typed subset. When HLA alleles, especially DR and DQ, strongly co-occurred, TCR associations were difficult to assign to individual alleles. The authors suggested that the approach could potentially be generalized to other disease states and immunological phenotypes. A further reported finding was that TCR beta sequences accurately predicted the HLA-A and HLA-B alleles for most subjects in the first cohort. In vitro tests confirmed that a few of the cytomegalovirus-associated TCR beta chains recognize cytomegalovirus antigens. Most CMV-associated TCR beta chains appeared to be HLA-restricted in a later analysis, and the HLA associations seemed to be driven largely by CMV exposure. In the study, 164 TCR beta chains were listed as associated with cytomegalovirus. CMV serostatus was the only immune exposure information available for the cohort. Because counts were too low, some 17 rarely observed V segments, including chromosome 9 orphons, were excluded from the earlier analysis of 587 of the donors. In a later analysis, more than 15,000 TCR beta sequences were associated with specific HLA alleles at a false discovery rate of 0.05. A cluster of highly shared sequence variants was judged likely to be a technical artifact of the sequencing pipeline. Presence/absence analyses assumed roughly uniform sequencing depth across donors, an assumption that may not hold. The classifier was reported to diagnose cytomegalovirus status with high specificity and sensitivity in both the original cohort and the validation cohort. Several of the top co-occurrence clusters appeared to be linked to parvovirus B19, influenza, CMV and Epstein-Barr virus, according to a later analysis. Compared with equally common non-associated chains, HLA-associated TCR beta chains in a later analysis were more clonally expanded and had lower generation probabilities. Linkage disequilibrium might explain the correlated functional status among segregating V segments, but an unknown experimental factor could not be ruled out. An earlier analysis of approximately 590 of the donors showed that most TCR beta V segments appeared in productive rearrangements either about 87% or about 30% of the time, which broadly matched IMGT annotations. In this cohort, only TCR beta chains were sequenced, and detectable features were limited by the absence of alpha or paired-chain data. The 87-base-pair reads could not distinguish some IMGT-functional V segments, including TRBV6-2 and TRBV6-3, so those segments were excluded. An association between a missense DCLRE1C variant and V-gene and J-gene trimming of TCR beta chains was found in a later genetic analysis and replicated in an independent cohort. Compared with the 666-donor mean, donors in an Asian-associated ancestry cluster had fewer N-insertions in productive TCRs, according to a later genetic analysis. According to a later analysis, TCR association rates differed among HLA loci, with DRB1 alleles showing the most associated TCRs and HLA-C alleles showing the fewest. While some public TCRs were present in many individuals, most TCR sequences turned up only very rarely across donors.

In total, roughly 670 healthy bone marrow donors made up the cohort. At the time of sampling, every cohort member was nominally healthy, though immune exposures that went unrecorded were likely present. The donor was CMV seronegative and was included in the group of several hundred seronegative cohort members. A peripheral blood sample was provided by each donor, and peripheral blood mononuclear cells were used for TCR beta sequencing. Genomic DNA extraction from the blood cell samples was performed with the Qiagen DNeasy Blood Extraction Kit. From the cysteine up to the phenylalanine, the CDR3 has a length of 15 residues. Only the CDR3 portion is preserved as DNA: 45 bases, with reading frame beginning at the first base. CDR1 and CDR2 are drawn from the germline V gene (reference sequence): MNHNY, SVGAGI. At the junction V is shortened by 6 bases and J by 1 base; bases outside the gene matches: 7.

Library preparation employed the immunoSEQ multiplex PCR assay. A mixture of 60 forward primers for TCR Vbeta segments and 13 reverse primers for TCR Jbeta segments was used in the multiplex PCR. The CDR3 region of rearranged TCR beta genes was amplified from genomic DNA with a multiplex PCR assay. The amplified TCR beta libraries were sequenced on the Illumina HiSeq System as 87-base-pair reads. Under the source paper's analysis protocol: A later analysis counted tens of millions of unique TCR beta chains across the 650 to 800 repertoires, and around 9.9 million of these chains were shared by at least two donors. A nearest-neighbor algorithm error-corrected the raw reads and collapsed the reads into unique sequences, merging closely related sequences to remove PCR and sequencing errors. CDR3 sequences were aligned to IMGT reference sequences to assign V, D and J gene segments. For a sequence to be retained, a match of at least six nucleotides to both a V gene segment and a J gene segment was required. Rearrangements were called productive when the CDR3 lacked stop codons and stayed in frame with V and J; all others were non-productive. CDR3 was defined according to IMGT convention as the region running from the second conserved V-encoded cysteine to the conserved J-encoded phenylalanine. The earlier analysis of some 540 of the donors excluded any sequence lacking an unambiguous match to a single V gene segment. An earlier analysis of roughly 590 of the donors called V segments functional above 56.7% productive rearrangements and segregating when the between-donor standard deviation exceeded 5%. A statistical classification framework was built to diagnose cytomegalovirus status from the catalog of TCR beta chain sequences. In a later analysis, TCR nucleotide sequences were compared against IMGT/GENE-DB human TR gene sequences so that V and J genes could be assigned. In a later analysis, CDR3 sequences and most-parsimonious VDJ recombination scenarios were assigned using the TCRdist pipeline. A later analysis defined each TCR beta chain by its CDR3 amino acid sequence plus V-gene family, and excluded reads lacking a unique V-gene family. A later analysis removed 550 to 650 highly shared, low-generation-probability nucleotide sequences to deal with suspected cross-contamination and a sequencing artifact. In a later analysis, a clonal expansion index for each public chain was calculated from normalized within-repertoire ranks of inferred template counts. In a later analysis, generation probabilities were computed with a VDJ recombination model fitted to out-of-frame rearrangements, and the resulting probabilities were checked against IGoR. A later analysis scored TCR-TCR, TCR-HLA and TCR-CMV co-occurrence with hypergeometric tests, applying a repertoire-size bias correction to TCR pairs. A later analysis estimated false discovery rates by permuting HLA or CMV assignments 20 times. In a later analysis, co-occurring TCRs were grouped with DBSCAN, and TCRdist sequence similarity was added when clustering was performed within HLA-allele-positive subsets. Repertoires with fewer than 30,000 or more than 120,000 public chains were left out of co-occurrence clustering, as were about 5 repertoires with anomalous nucleotide sharing. As stored in TCRdb, this immuneACCESS dataset retains in-frame rearrangements with V and J assigned. A fraction of the clones does not appear; measured against another copy, unresolved V genes explain less than half of the discrepancy, and the remainder lacks a known reason. V and J calls and clone size are as listed in that table; D and trimming were resolved from the DNA. The sample includes about 170,000 clones, with roughly four fifths observed a single time. Roughly 5.2% of the sample is held by the ten biggest clonotypes.

This clonotype was sampled from a man between 18 and 29 years old in good health and CMV-seronegative. Sequenced material: PBMCs. The sequence is built from TRBV6-6 and TRBJ2-3; the junction holds 7 bases that match TRBD1. The bases are TGTGCCAGCAGCCTCTTGGGGACAGGCACAGATACGCAGTATTTT. It encodes CASSLLGTGTDTQYF.